The source of this T cell receptor beta chain is a study of T cell changes during pregnancy in multiple sclerosis. Germline V gene data show CDR1 as SGHRS and CDR2 as YFSETQ. Trimming removed 2 bases at V and 4 bases at J, with 24 bases between. The length of the CDR3 is 18 residues. Sequenced by immunoSEQ multiplex PCR; TCRdb stores in-frame clones only, minus some. The sample lists 100,000 or so clones; roughly 92% were seen once. V gene TRBV5-1 combines with J gene TRBJ1-1; D possibly corresponds to TRBD1 (5 bases). This receptor was identified in a female donor with multiple sclerosis, enrolled in a pregnancy study. The input for sequencing was peripheral blood, taken in the second trimester of pregnancy. CDR3 loop: CASSLITGVGPQSTEAFF. DNA for the CDR3: TGCGCCAGCAGCTTAATAACTGGGGTGGGGCCGCAGAGCACTGAAGCTTTCTTT.